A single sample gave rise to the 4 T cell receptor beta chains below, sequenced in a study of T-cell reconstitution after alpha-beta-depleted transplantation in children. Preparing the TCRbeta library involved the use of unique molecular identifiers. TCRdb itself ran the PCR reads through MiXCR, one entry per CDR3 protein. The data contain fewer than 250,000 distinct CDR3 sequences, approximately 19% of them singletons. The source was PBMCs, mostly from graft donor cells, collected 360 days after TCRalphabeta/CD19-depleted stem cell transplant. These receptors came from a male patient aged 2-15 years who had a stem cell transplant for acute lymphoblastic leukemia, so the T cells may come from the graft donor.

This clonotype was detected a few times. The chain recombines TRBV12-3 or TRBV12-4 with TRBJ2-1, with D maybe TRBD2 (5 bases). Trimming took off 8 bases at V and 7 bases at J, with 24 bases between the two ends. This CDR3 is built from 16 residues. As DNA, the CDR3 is TGTGCCAGCGTAGGAGCGGCGCCACAGAACCATAATGAGCAGTTCTTC. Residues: CASVGAAPQNHNEQFF.

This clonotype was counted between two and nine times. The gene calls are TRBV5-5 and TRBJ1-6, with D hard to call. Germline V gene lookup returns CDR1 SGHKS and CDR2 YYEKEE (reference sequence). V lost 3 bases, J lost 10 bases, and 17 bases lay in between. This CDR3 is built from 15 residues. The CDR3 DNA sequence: TGTGCCAGCAGCTCCACGGGAGGAGTAAAGTCACCCCTCCACTTT. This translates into CASSSTGGVKSPLHF. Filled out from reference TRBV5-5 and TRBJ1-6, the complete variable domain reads DAGVTQSPTHLIKTRGQQVTLRCSPISGHKSVSWYQQVLGQGPQFIFQYYEKEERGRGNFPDRFSARQFPNYSSELNVNALLLGDSALYLCASSSTGGVKSPLHFGNGTRLTVT.

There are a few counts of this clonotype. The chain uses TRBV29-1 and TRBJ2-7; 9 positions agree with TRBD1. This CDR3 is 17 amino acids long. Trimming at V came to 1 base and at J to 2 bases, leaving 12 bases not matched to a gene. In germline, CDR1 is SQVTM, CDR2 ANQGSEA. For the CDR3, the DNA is TGCAGCGTTGAAGGGCTACTTACGGGGGACAGGGCCTACGAGCAGTACTTC. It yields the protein CSVEGLLTGDRAYEQYF.

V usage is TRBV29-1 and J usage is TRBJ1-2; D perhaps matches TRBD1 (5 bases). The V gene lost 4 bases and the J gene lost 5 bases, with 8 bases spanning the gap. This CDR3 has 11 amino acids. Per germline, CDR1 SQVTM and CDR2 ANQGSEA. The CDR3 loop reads CSVVGTYGYTF. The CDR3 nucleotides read TGCAGCGTTGTCGGGACGTATGGCTACACCTTC.